This is a list of T cell receptor beta chains from one sample in a study of early T cells in non-severe SARS-CoV-2 infection. TCRdb re-derived calls from the 5' RACE reads in MiXCR, one entry per CDR3 protein. The data contain 65,000 to 75,000 distinct CDR3 sequences, 4.6% of them singletons. Source: whole blood, taken at baseline. These TCRs come from an adult who was a healthcare worker with PCR-confirmed SARS-CoV-2 infection or an uninfected control (not recorded which). The donor label of this sample is uncertain. The CDR3 runs from the conserved cysteine through the conserved F or W. Fields, in order: V gene, D gene, J gene, clone size, CDR3 protein, CDR3 DNA. D genes are given only for firm matches. A row's size may be missing; if present it is once, few, many or a size class.

>TRBV6-6|.|TRBJ1-1|few
CASNEGQTTEAFF
TGTGCCAGCAACGAAGGACAGACCACTGAAGCTTTCTTT
>TRBV12-3/TRBV12-4|.|TRBJ2-7|.
CASTKEGYEQYF
TGTGCCAGCACAAAGGAGGGATACGAGCAGTACTTC
>TRBV7-7|.|TRBJ2-2|many
CASSYSPGTGELFF
TGTGCTAGCAGCTATTCACCTGGCACCGGGGAGCTGTTTTTT
>TRBV6-2/TRBV6-3|.|TRBJ1-1|.
CASSYLRDGILSYLLNTEAFF
TGTGCCAGCAGTTATTTGCGGGACGGCATTCTAAGCTACCTATTGAACACTGAAGCTTTCTTT
>TRBV3-1|.|TRBJ2-7|few
CASSQAVRPYEQYF
TGTGCCAGCAGCCAAGCTGTCAGGCCCTACGAGCAGTACTTC
>TRBV2|.|TRBJ1-1|many
CASSPRGTSGTEAFF
TGTGCCAGCAGCCCTCGCGGGACATCTGGCACTGAAGCTTTCTTT
>TRBV2|TRBD1|TRBJ2-3|few
CASETGATISDTQYF
TGTGCCAGTGAGACAGGGGCTACCATCTCTGATACGCAGTATTTT
>TRBV12-3/TRBV12-4|.|TRBJ1-4|.
CASSTTDYGKLFF
TGTGCCAGCAGTACTACAGATTACGGAAAACTGTTTTTT
>TRBV3-1|.|TRBJ1-5|few
CASSQDSGNNQPQHF
TGTGCCAGCAGCCAAGATTCAGGGAACAATCAGCCCCAGCATTTT
>TRBV21-1|.|TRBJ2-3|many
CASSNGTGRTDTQYF
TGTGCCAGCAGCAACGGGACAGGGCGCACAGATACGCAGTATTTT
>TRBV10-2|.|TRBJ2-1|many
CASSERSRLYEGSKDEQFF
TGCGCCAGCAGTGAAAGGTCGCGGTTATACGAGGGATCTAAGGATGAGCAGTTCTTC
>TRBV6-5|TRBD1|TRBJ2-2|many
CASSNRGLETGELFF
TGTGCCAGCAGCAACAGGGGGCTGGAGACCGGGGAGCTGTTTTTT
>TRBV9|.|TRBJ2-7|many
CASSVVQGGDEQYF
TGTGCCAGCAGCGTAGTACAGGGAGGGGACGAGCAGTACTTC
>TRBV6-1|.|TRBJ1-5|few
CASSEIRHSNQPQHF
TGTGCCAGCAGTGAAATCAGACATAGCAATCAGCCCCAGCATTTT
>TRBV6-5|.|TRBJ2-3|.
CASSYFGGSGTDTQYF
TGTGCCAGCAGTTACTTTGGAGGGAGTGGCACAGATACGCAGTATTTT
>TRBV11-2|.|TRBJ1-1|many
CASSLPQTTPVEAFF
TGTGCCAGCAGCCTCCCTCAGACCACCCCGGTCGAAGCTTTCTTT
>TRBV5-5|.|TRBJ1-1|many
CASSFGGGYTEAFF
TGTGCCAGCAGCTTTGGGGGCGGGTACACTGAAGCTTTCTTT
>TRBV7-9|TRBD1|TRBJ2-5|.
CASSLSGDRETQYF
TGTGCCAGCAGCTTGTCAGGGGACAGAGAGACCCAGTACTTC
>TRBV4-3|TRBD1|TRBJ2-7|few
CASSQNRDRGGEQYF
TGCGCCAGCAGCCAAAACCGGGACAGGGGAGGCGAGCAGTACTTC
>TRBV6-5|TRBD1|TRBJ1-4|.
CASSLGTGLSNEKLFF
TGTGCCAGCAGTTTGGGGACAGGGCTTTCTAATGAAAAACTGTTTTTT
>TRBV11-2|.|TRBJ2-3|.
CASSLGARVSTDTQYF
TGTGCCAGCAGCTTAGGGGCCAGGGTTAGCACAGATACGCAGTATTTT
>TRBV27|TRBD1|TRBJ2-1|many
CASSPTGGGYNEQFF
TGTGCCAGCAGTCCGACAGGGGGCGGGTACAATGAGCAGTTCTTC
>TRBV19|.|TRBJ2-3|.
CASTPRSADTQYF
TGTGCCAGTACCCCTCGCTCCGCAGATACGCAGTATTTT
>TRBV7-2|.|TRBJ2-2|many
CASSLRGAWNTGELFF
TGTGCCAGCAGCTTACGGGGGGCATGGAACACCGGGGAGCTGTTTTTT
>TRBV2|TRBD1|TRBJ1-2|many
CASSSSGGAGGYTF
TGTGCCAGCAGTTCGTCAGGGGGCGCGGGTGGCTACACCTTC
>TRBV6-1|.|TRBJ1-5|.
CASSLGLQQSNQPQHF
TGTGCCAGCAGTTTGGGACTCCAGCAAAGCAATCAGCCCCAGCATTTT